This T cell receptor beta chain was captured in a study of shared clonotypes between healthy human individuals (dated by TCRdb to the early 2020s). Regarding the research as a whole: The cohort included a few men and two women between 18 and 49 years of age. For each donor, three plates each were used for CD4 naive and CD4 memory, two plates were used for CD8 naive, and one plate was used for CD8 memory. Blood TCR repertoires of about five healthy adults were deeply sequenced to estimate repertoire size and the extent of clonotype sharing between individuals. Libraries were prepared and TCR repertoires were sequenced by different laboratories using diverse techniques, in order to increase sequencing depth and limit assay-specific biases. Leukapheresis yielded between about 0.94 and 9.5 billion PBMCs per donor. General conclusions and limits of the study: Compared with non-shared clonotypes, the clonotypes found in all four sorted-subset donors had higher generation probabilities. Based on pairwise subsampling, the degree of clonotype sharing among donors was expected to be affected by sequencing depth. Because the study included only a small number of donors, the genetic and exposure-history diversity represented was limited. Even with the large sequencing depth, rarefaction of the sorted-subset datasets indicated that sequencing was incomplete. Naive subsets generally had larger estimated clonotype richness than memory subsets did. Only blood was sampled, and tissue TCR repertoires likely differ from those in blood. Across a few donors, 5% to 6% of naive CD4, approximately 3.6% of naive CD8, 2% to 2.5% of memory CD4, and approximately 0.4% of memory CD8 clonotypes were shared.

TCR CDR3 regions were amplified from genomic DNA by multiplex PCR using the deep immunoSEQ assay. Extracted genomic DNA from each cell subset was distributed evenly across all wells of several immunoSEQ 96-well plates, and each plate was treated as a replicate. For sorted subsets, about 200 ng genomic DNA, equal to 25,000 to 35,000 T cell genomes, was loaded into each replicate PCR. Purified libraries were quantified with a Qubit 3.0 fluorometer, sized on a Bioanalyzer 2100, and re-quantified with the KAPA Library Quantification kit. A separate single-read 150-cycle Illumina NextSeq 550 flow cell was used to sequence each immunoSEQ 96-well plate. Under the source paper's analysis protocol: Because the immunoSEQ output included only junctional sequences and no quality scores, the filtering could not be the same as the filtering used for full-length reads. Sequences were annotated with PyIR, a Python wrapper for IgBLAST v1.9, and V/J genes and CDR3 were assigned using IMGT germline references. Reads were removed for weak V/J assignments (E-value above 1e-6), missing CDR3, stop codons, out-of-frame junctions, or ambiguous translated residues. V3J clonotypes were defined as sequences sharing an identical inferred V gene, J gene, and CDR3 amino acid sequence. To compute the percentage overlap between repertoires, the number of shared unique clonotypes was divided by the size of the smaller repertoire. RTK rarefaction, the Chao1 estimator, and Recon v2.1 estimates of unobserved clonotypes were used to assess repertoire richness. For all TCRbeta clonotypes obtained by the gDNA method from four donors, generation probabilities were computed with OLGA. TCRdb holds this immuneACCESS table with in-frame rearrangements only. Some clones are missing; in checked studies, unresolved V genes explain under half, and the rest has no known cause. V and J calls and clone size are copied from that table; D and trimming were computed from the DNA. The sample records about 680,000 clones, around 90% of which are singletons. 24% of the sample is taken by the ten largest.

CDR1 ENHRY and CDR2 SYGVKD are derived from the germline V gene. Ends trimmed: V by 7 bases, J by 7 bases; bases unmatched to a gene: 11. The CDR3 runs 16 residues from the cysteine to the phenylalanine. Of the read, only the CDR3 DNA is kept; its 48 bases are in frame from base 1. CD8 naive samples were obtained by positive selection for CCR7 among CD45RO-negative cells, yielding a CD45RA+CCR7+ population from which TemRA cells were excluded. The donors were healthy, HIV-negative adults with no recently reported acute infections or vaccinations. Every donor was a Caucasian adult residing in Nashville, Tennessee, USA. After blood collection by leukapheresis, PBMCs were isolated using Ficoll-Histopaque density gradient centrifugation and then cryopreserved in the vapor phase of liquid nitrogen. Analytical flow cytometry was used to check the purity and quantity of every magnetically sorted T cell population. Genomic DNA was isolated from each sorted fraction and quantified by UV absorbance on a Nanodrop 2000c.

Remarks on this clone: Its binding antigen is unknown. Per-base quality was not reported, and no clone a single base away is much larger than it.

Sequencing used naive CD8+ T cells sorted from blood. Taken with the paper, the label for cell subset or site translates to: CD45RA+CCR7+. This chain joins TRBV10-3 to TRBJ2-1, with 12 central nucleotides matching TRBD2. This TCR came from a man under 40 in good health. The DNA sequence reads TGTGCCATCACCGATTCCCTAGCGGGAGGGAAAAATGAGCAGTTCTTC. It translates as CAITDSLAGGKNEQFF.